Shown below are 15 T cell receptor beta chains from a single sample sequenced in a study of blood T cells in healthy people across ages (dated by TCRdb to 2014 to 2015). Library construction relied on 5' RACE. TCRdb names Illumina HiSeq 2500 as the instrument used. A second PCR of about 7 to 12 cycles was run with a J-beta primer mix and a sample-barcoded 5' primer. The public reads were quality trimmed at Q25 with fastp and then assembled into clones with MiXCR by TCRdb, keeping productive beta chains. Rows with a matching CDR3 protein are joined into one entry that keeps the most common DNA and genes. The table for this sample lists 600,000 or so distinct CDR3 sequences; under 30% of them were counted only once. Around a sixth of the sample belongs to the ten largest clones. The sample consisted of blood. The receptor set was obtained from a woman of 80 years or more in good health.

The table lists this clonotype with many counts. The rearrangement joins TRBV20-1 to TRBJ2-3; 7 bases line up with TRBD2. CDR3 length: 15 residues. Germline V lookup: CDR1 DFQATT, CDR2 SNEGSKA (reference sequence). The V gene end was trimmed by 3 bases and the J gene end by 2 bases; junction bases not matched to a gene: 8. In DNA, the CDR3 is TGCAGTGCTAGTAGTGGGAGGGGACCCACAGATACGCAGTATTTT. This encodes CSASSGRGPTDTQYF.

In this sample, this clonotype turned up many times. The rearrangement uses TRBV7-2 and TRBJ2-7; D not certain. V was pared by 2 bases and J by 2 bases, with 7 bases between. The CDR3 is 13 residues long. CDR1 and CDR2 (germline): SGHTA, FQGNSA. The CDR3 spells CASSLQVTYEQYF. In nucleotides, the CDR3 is TGTGCCAGCAGCTTACAGGTTACCTACGAGCAGTACTTC.

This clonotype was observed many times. The CDR3 spells CSAREPRGGVRNEQYF. In DNA, the CDR3 is TGCAGTGCTAGAGAGCCCCGGGGGGGGGTCCGGAACGAGCAGTACTTC. The V gene is TRBV20-1, the J gene TRBJ2-7, with TRBD2 matching over 8 bases. V lost 0 bases to trimming and J lost 5 bases; unmatched junction nucleotides: 12. Germline V CDR1 and CDR2: DFQATT, SNEGSKA (reference sequence). The length of the CDR3 is 16 residues.

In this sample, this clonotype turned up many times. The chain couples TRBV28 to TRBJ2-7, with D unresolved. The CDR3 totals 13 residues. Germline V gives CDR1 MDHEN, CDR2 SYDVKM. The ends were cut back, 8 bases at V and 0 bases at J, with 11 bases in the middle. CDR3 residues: CASCPPASYEQYF. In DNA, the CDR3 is TGTGCCAGCTGTCCACCAGCCTCCTACGAGCAGTACTTC.

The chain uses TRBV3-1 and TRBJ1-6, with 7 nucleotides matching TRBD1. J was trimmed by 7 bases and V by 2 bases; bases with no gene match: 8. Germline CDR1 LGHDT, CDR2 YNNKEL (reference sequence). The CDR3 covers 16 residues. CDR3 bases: TGTGCCAGCAGCCAACGGAGGGGGCGCCGGAATTCACCCCTCCACTTT. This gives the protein CASSQRRGRRNSPLHF.

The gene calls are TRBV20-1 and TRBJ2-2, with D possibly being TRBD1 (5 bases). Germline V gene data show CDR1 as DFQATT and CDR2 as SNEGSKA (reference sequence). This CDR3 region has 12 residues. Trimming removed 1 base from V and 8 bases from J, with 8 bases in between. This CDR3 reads CSARARTGELFF. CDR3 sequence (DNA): TGCAGTGCTAGAGCCCGGACAGGGGAGCTGTTTTTT.

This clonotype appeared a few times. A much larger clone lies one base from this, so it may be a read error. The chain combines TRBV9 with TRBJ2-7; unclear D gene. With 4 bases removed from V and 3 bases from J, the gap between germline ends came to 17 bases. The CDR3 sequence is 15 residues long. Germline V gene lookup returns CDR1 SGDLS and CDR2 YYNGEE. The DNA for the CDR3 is TGTGCCAGCAGCCCTGACATCTCGGCCCACTACGAGCAGTACTTC. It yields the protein CASSPDISAHYEQYF.

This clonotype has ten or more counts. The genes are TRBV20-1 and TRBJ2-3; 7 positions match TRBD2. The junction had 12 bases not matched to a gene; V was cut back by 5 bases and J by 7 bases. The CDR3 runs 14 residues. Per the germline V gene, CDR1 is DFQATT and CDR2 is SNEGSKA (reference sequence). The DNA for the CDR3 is TGCAGTGCTCCCCGACTAGCAGAAGCGAATACGCAGTATTTT. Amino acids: CSAPRLAEANTQYF.

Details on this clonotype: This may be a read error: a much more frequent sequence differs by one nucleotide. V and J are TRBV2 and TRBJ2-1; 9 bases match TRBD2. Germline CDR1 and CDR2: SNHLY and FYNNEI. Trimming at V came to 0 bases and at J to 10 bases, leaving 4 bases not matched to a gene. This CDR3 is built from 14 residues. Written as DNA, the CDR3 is TGTGCCAGCAGTGAAGCGTTGAGCGGGGGGGAGCAGTTCTTC. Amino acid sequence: CASSEALSGGEQFF.

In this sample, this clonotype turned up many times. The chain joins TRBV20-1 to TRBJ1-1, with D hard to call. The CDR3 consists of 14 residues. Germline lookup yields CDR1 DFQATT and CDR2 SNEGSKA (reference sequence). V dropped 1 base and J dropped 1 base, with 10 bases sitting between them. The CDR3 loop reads CSARVPLGNTEAFF. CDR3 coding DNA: TGCAGTGCTAGAGTCCCCCTCGGGAACACTGAAGCTTTCTTT.

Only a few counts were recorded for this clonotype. DNA for the CDR3: TGCAGTGCCCCATCGGTCTACAATGAGCAGTTCTTC. This gives the protein CSAPSVYNEQFF. The V and J genes are TRBV20-1 and TRBJ2-1, with no clear D. Trimming took 6 bases from V and 3 from J, leaving 9 bases between them. Germline CDR1 and CDR2: DFQATT and SNEGSKA (reference sequence). The CDR3 sequence is 12 residues long.

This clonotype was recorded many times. The CDR3 bases are TGTGCCAGCACTAACGCCAGGGGGGGCGAGCAGTACTTC. Protein sequence: CASTNARGGEQYF. The chain has TRBV28 and TRBJ2-7; D might be TRBD1 or TRBD2, each matching 7 bases. Deletions cut 7 bases from V and 6 bases from J, with 16 bases between. CDR3 length equals 13 residues. CDR1 is MDHEN and CDR2 is SYDVKM in the germline V gene.

The CDR3 nucleotides read TGTGCCGCCAGTGGGGAGGGAACGCACGAGCAGTACTTC. Its translation is CAASGEGTHEQYF. The genes are TRBV6-6 and TRBJ2-7; 7 positions match TRBD2. CDR3 length equals 13 residues. With V trimmed by 11 bases and J by 5 bases, 12 bases remained unmatched. Germline V gene data show CDR1 as MNHNY and CDR2 as SVGAGI (reference sequence).

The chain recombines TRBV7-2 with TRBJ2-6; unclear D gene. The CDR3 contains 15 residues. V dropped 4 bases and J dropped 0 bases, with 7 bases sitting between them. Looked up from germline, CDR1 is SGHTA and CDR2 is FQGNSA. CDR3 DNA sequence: TGTGCCAGCAGCTCCCTTCACTCTGGGGCCAACGTCCTGACTTTC. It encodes CASSSLHSGANVLTF.

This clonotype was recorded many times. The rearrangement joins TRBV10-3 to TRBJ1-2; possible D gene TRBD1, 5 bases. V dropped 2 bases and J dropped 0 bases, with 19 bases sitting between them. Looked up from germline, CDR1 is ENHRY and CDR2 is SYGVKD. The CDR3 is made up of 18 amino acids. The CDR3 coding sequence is TGTGCCATCAGTGAGACTGAGGGGAATTCTGGAACTAACTATGGCTACACCTTC. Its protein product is CAISETEGNSGTNYGYTF.